The rows below give T cell receptor beta chains drawn from one sample of a study of cytotoxic CD8 clonotypes in ibrutinib-treated CLL. Generated by immunoSEQ multiplex PCR, the TCRdb table keeps only in-frame clones and is missing some. The sample yields approximately 130,000 clones, roughly 84% seen once. The sample was PBMCs, taken after 24 months of ibrutinib treatment. The receptors derive from a human donor with chronic lymphocytic leukemia. The CDR3 runs from the conserved cysteine through the conserved F or W. D genes are given only for firm matches. Where a row states a size, it is once, few, many or the class of an expanded clone; other rows omit it.

clone size: once
V gene: TRBV28
D gene: NA
J gene: TRBJ2-1
CDR3 DNA: TGTGCCAGCAGTTTAATGCCCCACGGAGTTACCTACAATGAGCAGTTCTTC
CDR3 protein: CASSLMPHGVTYNEQFF

clone size: NA
V gene: TRBV27
D gene: TRBD1
J gene: TRBJ2-2
CDR3 DNA: TGTGCCAGCAGTCGCAGACAGGGTGGGACCGGGGAGCTGTTTTTT
CDR3 protein: CASSRRQGGTGELFF

clone size: NA
V gene: TRBV11-2
D gene: TRBD1
J gene: TRBJ2-1
CDR3 DNA: TGTGCCAGCAGCTTAGCCGGACAGGGGCCCTACAATGAGCAGTTCTTC
CDR3 protein: CASSLAGQGPYNEQFF

clone size: once
V gene: TRBV18
D gene: TRBD1
J gene: TRBJ2-6
CDR3 DNA: TGTGCCAGCTCACCCGGGGGACAGGGGTCCTCTGGGGCCAACGTCCTGACTTTC
CDR3 protein: CASSPGGQGSSGANVLTF

clone size: NA
V gene: TRBV7-9
D gene: TRBD1
J gene: TRBJ1-4
CDR3 DNA: TGTGCCAGCAGCTTAGAGGCAACAGGGGAAGAAAAACTGTTTTTT
CDR3 protein: CASSLEATGEEKLFF

clone size: NA
V gene: TRBV5-4
D gene: NA
J gene: TRBJ2-3
CDR3 DNA: TGTGCCAGCAGCTTGTCGGGGAGAGATACGCAGTATTTT
CDR3 protein: CASSLSGRDTQYF

clone size: NA
V gene: TRBV6-5
D gene: NA
J gene: TRBJ1-6
CDR3 DNA: TGTGCCACCCGAAAGGGGGTGTTTAACTCACCCCTCCACTTT
CDR3 protein: CATRKGVFNSPLHF

clone size: NA
V gene: TRBV5-4
D gene: TRBD1
J gene: TRBJ2-5
CDR3 DNA: TGTGCCAGCAGTTTAAAACAGGGGATAGAGACCCAGTACTTC
CDR3 protein: CASSLKQGIETQYF

clone size: NA
V gene: TRBV18
D gene: NA
J gene: TRBJ1-1
CDR3 DNA: TGTGCCAGCTCACCAGACCAATCTACTGAAGCTTTCTTT
CDR3 protein: CASSPDQSTEAFF

clone size: NA
V gene: TRBV29-1
D gene: NA
J gene: TRBJ1-1
CDR3 DNA: TGCAGCGTTGTACAGGGTAGCACTGAAGCTTTCTTT
CDR3 protein: CSVVQGSTEAFF

clone size: NA
V gene: TRBV4-3
D gene: TRBD1
J gene: TRBJ1-2
CDR3 DNA: TGCGCCAGCAGCCAAGGACAGGGGGCCCGGGGCTACACCTTC
CDR3 protein: CASSQGQGARGYTF

clone size: NA
V gene: TRBV5-5
D gene: TRBD1
J gene: TRBJ2-7
CDR3 DNA: TGTGCCAGCAGTTATTCTCAGGGGGCGCGGGCCTACGAGCAGTACTTC
CDR3 protein: CASSYSQGARAYEQYF

clone size: NA
V gene: TRBV10-3
D gene: TRBD2
J gene: TRBJ2-5
CDR3 DNA: TGTGCCACCAGGACCGCTAGCGGGGGGCCTAACGACCAGTACTTC
CDR3 protein: CATRTASGGPNDQYF

clone size: NA
V gene: TRBV7-9
D gene: NA
J gene: TRBJ1-2
CDR3 DNA: TGTGCCAGCAGCTTACCAGCAGGCCTGACTGGCTACACCTTC
CDR3 protein: CASSLPAGLTGYTF

clone size: NA
V gene: TRBV5-1
D gene: NA
J gene: TRBJ2-2
CDR3 DNA: TGCGCCAGCAGCAACCCACAGGGCGCCGGGGAGCTGTTTTTT
CDR3 protein: CASSNPQGAGELFF

clone size: NA
V gene: TRBV25-1
D gene: TRBD2
J gene: TRBJ2-6
CDR3 DNA: TGTGCCAGCAGTGGCCCTAGCGGAATCTCTGGGGCCAACGTCCTGACTTTC
CDR3 protein: CASSGPSGISGANVLTF

clone size: once
V gene: TRBV5-1
D gene: NA
J gene: TRBJ2-1
CDR3 DNA: TGCGCCAGCAGCTTGGAGGACTCCCGGGATGAGCAGTTCTTC
CDR3 protein: CASSLEDSRDEQFF

clone size: NA
V gene: TRBV5-1
D gene: TRBD1
J gene: TRBJ2-1
CDR3 DNA: TGCGCCAGCAGCCTCCGGGGACAGGGTGGGAATGAGCAGTTCTTC
CDR3 protein: CASSLRGQGGNEQFF

clone size: few
V gene: TRBV6-1
D gene: NA
J gene: TRBJ1-4
CDR3 DNA: TGTGCCAGCACCCTGACAGACGCAAATGAAAAACTGTTTTTT
CDR3 protein: CASTLTDANEKLFF

clone size: NA
V gene: TRBV18
D gene: NA
J gene: TRBJ2-7
CDR3 DNA: TGTGCCAGCTCACCACAGGACGAGCAGTACTTC
CDR3 protein: CASSPQDEQYF

clone size: NA
V gene: TRBV12-5
D gene: NA
J gene: TRBJ2-7
CDR3 DNA: TGTGCTAGTGGCATAACCTACGAGCAGTACTTC
CDR3 protein: CASGITYEQYF

clone size: NA
V gene: TRBV28
D gene: NA
J gene: TRBJ1-5
CDR3 DNA: TGTGCCAGCAGCTCCCCGGACCGTAGCAATCAGCCCCAGCATTTT
CDR3 protein: CASSSPDRSNQPQHF

clone size: NA
V gene: TRBV9
D gene: TRBD1
J gene: TRBJ2-7
CDR3 DNA: TGTGCCAGCAGCCAGGACAGGTACTCCTACGAGCAGTACTTC
CDR3 protein: CASSQDRYSYEQYF

clone size: NA
V gene: TRBV10-3
D gene: NA
J gene: TRBJ1-5
CDR3 DNA: TGTGCCACCTCGGACAGTATGGGCAATCAGCCCCAGCATTTT
CDR3 protein: CATSDSMGNQPQHF

clone size: few
V gene: TRBV28
D gene: NA
J gene: TRBJ1-6
CDR3 DNA: TGTGCCAGCAGCCCCCCGGGAATGAATTCACCCCTCCACTTT
CDR3 protein: CASSPPGMNSPLHF

clone size: NA
V gene: TRBV9
D gene: TRBD1
J gene: TRBJ1-1
CDR3 DNA: TGTGCCAGCAGCGGTCGACAGGGGGCCTCTGAAGCTTTCTTT
CDR3 protein: CASSGRQGASEAFF

clone size: NA
V gene: TRBV7-6
D gene: NA
J gene: TRBJ1-1
CDR3 DNA: TGTGCCAGCAGCTTAGCTGCGGCAGGGTTCACTGAAGCTTTCTTT
CDR3 protein: CASSLAAAGFTEAFF

clone size: NA
V gene: TRBV18
D gene: NA
J gene: TRBJ1-1
CDR3 DNA: TGTGCCAGCTCAAATCAGCCCAGTATGAACACTGAAGCTTTCTTT
CDR3 protein: CASSNQPSMNTEAFF

clone size: NA
V gene: TRBV5-1
D gene: TRBD1
J gene: TRBJ1-4
CDR3 DNA: TGCGCCAGCAGCATCGACAGGGGAAGTAATGAAAAACTGTTTTTT
CDR3 protein: CASSIDRGSNEKLFF

clone size: NA
V gene: TRBV7-6
D gene: TRBD1
J gene: TRBJ1-1
CDR3 DNA: TGTGCCAGCAGCTTAGCCCGCGGACAGGGCAAATCGAACACTGAAGCTTTCTTT
CDR3 protein: CASSLARGQGKSNTEAFF

clone size: NA
V gene: TRBV2
D gene: TRBD1
J gene: TRBJ2-3
CDR3 DNA: TGTGCCAGCAGGGACAGGGTTTATATGGATACGCAGTATTTT
CDR3 protein: CASRDRVYMDTQYF

clone size: NA
V gene: TRBV18
D gene: NA
J gene: TRBJ1-6
CDR3 DNA: TGTGCCAGCTCACGCCCCGGGACCCGAGAGGCAAAATCACCCCTCCACTTT
CDR3 protein: CASSRPGTREAKSPLHF

clone size: once
V gene: TRBV6-1
D gene: NA
J gene: TRBJ2-1
CDR3 DNA: TGTGCCAGCAGTGAATTTGGGACACTCCCCTACAATGAGCAGTTCTTC
CDR3 protein: CASSEFGTLPYNEQFF

clone size: NA
V gene: TRBV6-5
D gene: NA
J gene: TRBJ1-1
CDR3 DNA: TGTGCCAGCAGCCACCGGGGCGGGGCTTTCTTT
CDR3 protein: CASSHRGGAFF

clone size: NA
V gene: TRBV7-9
D gene: TRBD1
J gene: TRBJ2-3
CDR3 DNA: TGTGCCAGCAGCCCGGATGGGACAGGGGGCACAGATACGCAGTATTTT
CDR3 protein: CASSPDGTGGTDTQYF

clone size: NA
V gene: TRBV7-9
D gene: TRBD1
J gene: TRBJ2-5
CDR3 DNA: TGTGCCAGCAGGGCTACGACAGGGGGAGAGACCCAGTACTTC
CDR3 protein: CASRATTGGETQYF

clone size: NA
V gene: TRBV2
D gene: NA
J gene: TRBJ1-3
CDR3 DNA: TGTGCCAGCAGTGAAAATGGGCCAGACACTGGAAACACCATATATTTT
CDR3 protein: CASSENGPDTGNTIYF

clone size: NA
V gene: TRBV5-4
D gene: TRBD2
J gene: TRBJ2-2
CDR3 DNA: TGTGCCAGCAGCTCGGGTGGGACTAGCAACTCCGGGGAGCTGTTTTTT
CDR3 protein: CASSSGGTSNSGELFF

clone size: NA
V gene: TRBV6-1
D gene: NA
J gene: TRBJ2-7
CDR3 DNA: TGTGCCAGCAGTCGGACAGCCTTGACCTACGAGCAGTACTTC
CDR3 protein: CASSRTALTYEQYF

clone size: NA
V gene: TRBV6-5
D gene: NA
J gene: TRBJ2-1
CDR3 DNA: TGTGCCAGCAGTTACAGACAGCCAGGGAGCAATGAGCAGTTCTTC
CDR3 protein: CASSYRQPGSNEQFF

clone size: NA
V gene: TRBV29-1
D gene: TRBD2
J gene: TRBJ2-1
CDR3 DNA: TGCAGCGTCGTGATGACTAGCGGGGGCTCCGGGGGTGGGCAGTTCTTC
CDR3 protein: CSVVMTSGGSGGGQFF

clone size: NA
V gene: TRBV5-4
D gene: TRBD2
J gene: TRBJ2-7
CDR3 DNA: TGTGCCAGCAGCCTCGGACTAGCGGGGATCGTGTACTTC
CDR3 protein: CASSLGLAGIVYF

clone size: NA
V gene: TRBV20-1
D gene: NA
J gene: TRBJ1-6
CDR3 DNA: TGCAGTGCCCGCGTGAGGGGTCCCCTCCACTTT
CDR3 protein: CSARVRGPLHF

clone size: NA
V gene: TRBV11-2
D gene: NA
J gene: TRBJ2-2
CDR3 DNA: TGTGCCAGCAGCATAACAGGGAGTAACACCGGGGAGCTGTTTTTT
CDR3 protein: CASSITGSNTGELFF

clone size: once
V gene: TRBV19
D gene: TRBD1
J gene: TRBJ1-5
CDR3 DNA: TGTGCCAGTAGTGCCGGGACAGGAGCAGATCAGCCCCAGCATTTT
CDR3 protein: CASSAGTGADQPQHF

clone size: NA
V gene: TRBV28
D gene: NA
J gene: TRBJ1-5
CDR3 DNA: TGTGCCAGCAGTTTAGGGGGGAGTACCCAGCATTTT
CDR3 protein: CASSLGGSTQHF

clone size: NA
V gene: TRBV30
D gene: NA
J gene: TRBJ1-6
CDR3 DNA: TGTGCCTGGAACGACTCTCCTGATTATAATTCACCCCTCCACTTT
CDR3 protein: CAWNDSPDYNSPLHF

clone size: NA
V gene: TRBV9
D gene: NA
J gene: TRBJ2-2
CDR3 DNA: TGTGCCAGCAGGGGGCCGAACACCGGGGAGCTGTTTTTT
CDR3 protein: CASRGPNTGELFF

clone size: NA
V gene: TRBV7-2
D gene: TRBD1
J gene: TRBJ2-7
CDR3 DNA: TGTGCCAGCAGCCCCCGGACAGGAAACTACGAGCAGTACTTC
CDR3 protein: CASSPRTGNYEQYF

clone size: NA
V gene: TRBV5-1
D gene: NA
J gene: TRBJ1-1
CDR3 DNA: TGCGCCAGCAGCTTGGCCTCATCTGGGGAAGCTTTCTTT
CDR3 protein: CASSLASSGEAFF

clone size: few
V gene: TRBV7-8
D gene: NA
J gene: TRBJ1-4
CDR3 DNA: TGTGCCAGCAGCCTCGAAACAACTAATGAAAAACTGTTTTTT
CDR3 protein: CASSLETTNEKLFF

clone size: NA
V gene: TRBV13
D gene: TRBD2
J gene: TRBJ2-3
CDR3 DNA: TGTGCCAGCAGCCGTCCGGGACTACCCACAGATACGCAGTATTTT
CDR3 protein: CASSRPGLPTDTQYF

clone size: NA
V gene: TRBV2
D gene: TRBD1
J gene: TRBJ2-7
CDR3 DNA: TGTGCCAGCAAAAAACCCGGGACAGGGAACTACGAGCAGTACTTC
CDR3 protein: CASKKPGTGNYEQYF